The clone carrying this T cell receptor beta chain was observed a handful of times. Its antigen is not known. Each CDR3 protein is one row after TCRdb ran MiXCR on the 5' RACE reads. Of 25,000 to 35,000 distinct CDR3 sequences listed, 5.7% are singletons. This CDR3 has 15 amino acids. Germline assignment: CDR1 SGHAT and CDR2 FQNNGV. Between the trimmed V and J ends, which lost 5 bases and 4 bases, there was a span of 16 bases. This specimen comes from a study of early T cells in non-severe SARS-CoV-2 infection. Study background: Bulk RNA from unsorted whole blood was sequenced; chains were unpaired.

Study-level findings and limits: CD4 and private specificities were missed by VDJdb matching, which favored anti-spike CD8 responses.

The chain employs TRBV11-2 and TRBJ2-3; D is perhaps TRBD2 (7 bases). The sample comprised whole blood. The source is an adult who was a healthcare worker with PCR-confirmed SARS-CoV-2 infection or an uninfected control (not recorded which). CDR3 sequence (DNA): TGTGCCAGCAGCCATTCCGGGGGGCACGCAGATACGCAGTATTTT. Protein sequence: CASSHSGGHADTQYF.